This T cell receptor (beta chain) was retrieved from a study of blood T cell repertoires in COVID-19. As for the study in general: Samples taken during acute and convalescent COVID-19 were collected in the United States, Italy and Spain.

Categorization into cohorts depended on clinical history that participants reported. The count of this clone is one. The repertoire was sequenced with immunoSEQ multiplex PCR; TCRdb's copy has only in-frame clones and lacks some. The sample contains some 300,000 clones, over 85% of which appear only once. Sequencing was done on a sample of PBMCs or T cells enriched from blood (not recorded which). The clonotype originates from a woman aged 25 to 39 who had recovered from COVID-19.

The CDR3 nucleotides are TGTGCCAGCTCACCACTTCAGGGTACCACTGAAGCTTTCTTT. This encodes CASSPLQGTTEAFF. This chain links TRBV18 with TRBJ1-1; possible D gene TRBD1, 5 bases. Trimming pared 1 base from V and 4 bases from J, leaving 10 bases between. Germline V gene sequence: CDR1 KGHSH, CDR2 LQKENI. The CDR3 extends over 14 amino acids.